These T cell receptor beta chains were read from a single sample in a study of blood T cell repertoires in COVID-19. Assay: immunoSEQ multiplex PCR; the TCRdb copy retains only in-frame clones and omits some. Of some 390,000 clones listed, roughly 86% are singletons. Sequencing used peripheral blood. All receptors come from a woman aged 60 to 75 with COVID-19, enrolled during active disease. CDR3s include the opening cysteine and the closing phenylalanine or tryptophan. Each record gives: V gene, D gene, J gene, clone size, CDR3 DNA, CDR3 protein. D genes are given only for firm matches. Clone size is given for some rows only: seen once, a few or many times, or a class if the clone is expanded.

V: TRBV7-3
D: TRBD1
J: TRBJ1-1
size: -
DNA: TGTGCCAGCAGCGCCTCCTCCAGGGGGCGCGACACTGAAGCTTTCTTT
CDR3: CASSASSRGRDTEAFF

V: TRBV5-1
D: TRBD2
J: TRBJ2-5
size: once
DNA: TGCGCCAGCAGCTTGGTAGCGGGGATATTGGAGACCCAGTACTTC
CDR3: CASSLVAGILETQYF

V: TRBV29-1
D: -
J: TRBJ1-2
size: few
DNA: TGCAGCGTGAAAGAAGGACAGACTTATGGCTACACCTTC
CDR3: CSVKEGQTYGYTF

V: TRBV3-1/TRBV3-2
D: TRBD2
J: TRBJ2-1
size: -
DNA: TGTGCCAGCAGCCAAGATGCGGGGGGGTACAATGAGCAGTTCTTC
CDR3: CASSQDAGGYNEQFF

V: TRBV7-9
D: TRBD1
J: TRBJ1-1
size: few
DNA: TGTGCCAGCATCACACAGGGGGGGCGAATCACTGAAGCTTTCTTT
CDR3: CASITQGGRITEAFF

V: TRBV5-4
D: -
J: TRBJ2-5
size: -
DNA: TGTGCCAGCAGCTTGGGTACCCAGGGGATGGAGACCCAGTACTTC
CDR3: CASSLGTQGMETQYF

V: TRBV18
D: -
J: TRBJ1-5
size: once
DNA: TGTGCCAGCTCACCAGCAGGGGGCAATCAGCCCCAGCATTTT
CDR3: CASSPAGGNQPQHF

V: TRBV9
D: -
J: TRBJ1-3
size: -
DNA: TGTGCCAGCAGCGGATGGGGAAGGACGGGAAGCTCTGGAAACACCATATATTTT
CDR3: CASSGWGRTGSSGNTIYF

V: TRBV30
D: TRBD1
J: TRBJ1-6
size: few
DNA: TGTGCCTGGAGTGACGGGACAGGGTACCCCCTCCACTTT
CDR3: CAWSDGTGYPLHF

V: TRBV6-5
D: TRBD1
J: TRBJ1-2
size: -
DNA: TGTGCCAGCAGATCTTCAGGGGGCTTGGGTTATGGCTACACCTTC
CDR3: CASRSSGGLGYGYTF

V: TRBV24-1
D: TRBD2
J: TRBJ2-2
size: -
DNA: TGTGCCACCAGTGATTCGGCTAGCGGGGCCGGGGAGCTGTTTTTT
CDR3: CATSDSASGAGELFF

V: TRBV7-8
D: TRBD1
J: TRBJ1-4
size: -
DNA: TGTGCCAGCAGCTTAGGGGACAGTAGTAATGAAAAACTGTTTTTT
CDR3: CASSLGDSSNEKLFF

V: TRBV3-1/TRBV3-2
D: -
J: TRBJ1-6
size: -
DNA: TGTGCCAGCAGCCGTGGCGACAGCTATAATTCACCCCTCCACTTT
CDR3: CASSRGDSYNSPLHF

V: TRBV25-1
D: -
J: TRBJ2-7
size: -
DNA: TGTGCCAGCAGTGCCTATTACGAGCAGTACTTC
CDR3: CASSAYYEQYF

V: TRBV6-1
D: -
J: TRBJ1-5
size: -
DNA: TGTGCCAGCAGTTCCGCCTATAGCAATCAGCCCCAGCATTTT
CDR3: CASSSAYSNQPQHF

V: TRBV11-1
D: -
J: TRBJ1-2
size: -
DNA: TGTGCCAGCAGCCCATCACGAGGGCGGAACTATGGCTACACCTTC
CDR3: CASSPSRGRNYGYTF

V: TRBV6-6
D: -
J: TRBJ2-7
size: -
DNA: TGTGCCAGCAGTTACTCTGACAGCTACGAGCAGTACTTC
CDR3: CASSYSDSYEQYF

V: TRBV12-3/TRBV12-4
D: -
J: TRBJ1-1
size: once
DNA: TGTGCCAGCAGTTTGACAACCACTGAAGCTTTCTTT
CDR3: CASSLTTTEAFF

V: TRBV2
D: TRBD2
J: TRBJ2-4
size: -
DNA: TGTGCCAGCAGCCGTGGGGAGGGTGGGGACATTCAGTACTTC
CDR3: CASSRGEGGDIQYF

V: TRBV4-1
D: -
J: TRBJ1-4
size: -
DNA: TGCGCCAGCAGCCAAGGGCAGGGTAATGAAAAACTGTTTTTT
CDR3: CASSQGQGNEKLFF

V: TRBV7-2
D: -
J: TRBJ1-4
size: -
DNA: TGTGCCAGCAGCTTGAGCCGGGTGGATGAAAAACTGTTTTTT
CDR3: CASSLSRVDEKLFF

V: TRBV19
D: -
J: TRBJ1-5
size: -
DNA: TGTGCCAGTAGTGTCAGCCAGGGCCTAAATCAGCCCCAGCATTTT
CDR3: CASSVSQGLNQPQHF

V: TRBV27
D: -
J: TRBJ1-1
size: -
DNA: TGTGCCAGCAGTTGGGGTACGGGAACTGAAGCTTTCTTT
CDR3: CASSWGTGTEAFF